This T cell receptor (beta chain) was recovered during a study of T cell repertoires in cytomegalovirus infection. Whole-study context: It was recently identified HLA-C-restricted and well-studied HLA-B-restricted CMV epitopes that the study used. CMV infection together with matching HLA type was indicated by public TCR beta signatures.

This clonotype was picked up a small number of times. No antigen is known for it. TCRdb reanalysed the reads using MiXCR and keeps one entry per CDR3 protein. Of a few hundred thousand distinct CDR3 sequences in the sample, 40% were seen once. V was clipped by 6 bases and J by 3 bases, with 13 bases between them. The CDR3 has 14 residues. The germline CDR1 and CDR2 sequences are MNHEY and SVGAGI. The study's findings and limits: Cumulative public TCR beta family frequency identified carriers of CMV plus the relevant HLA. It was HLA-C-restricted CMV-specific TCR beta clonotypes that dominated the response ex vivo.

This clonotype was obtained from a human donor in good health (CMV status not recorded). Some clones in this sample may be carry-over from other donors' samples. V usage is TRBV6-5 and J usage is TRBJ2-3; D gene uncertain. The material was cultured PBMCs, obtained from culture after CMV antigen stimulation. Written as DNA, the CDR3 is TGTGCCAGCAGGCCAACCTACAGTACAGATACGCAGTATTTT. Its translation is CASRPTYSTDTQYF.